The clone carrying this T cell receptor (beta chain) has at least ten counts. Its antigen is not known. The authors ran a second PCR of about 7 to 11 cycles using a sample-barcoded 5' primer and a J-beta primer mix. From the 5' RACE reads, TCRdb called clonotypes with MiXCR, one entry per CDR3 protein. The sample yields 800,000 or so distinct CDR3 sequences, 46% seen once. The source of the sample is a study of blood T cells in healthy people across ages. Whole-study findings and limits: More naive CD4+ cells and higher diversity marked long-lived donors relative to aged donors. Nothing was known about donor CMV status, and this possibly confounded expanded clonotype changes.

Donors ranged from about 6 to 90 years old and were healthy Caucasians in Russia. With each sample, at least 5 micrograms of total RNA were extracted. V was trimmed by 4 bases and J by 2 bases, leaving 16 bases between them. This CDR3 has 16 residues. J is TRBJ2-3 and V is TRBV12-3 or TRBV12-4; D tentatively fits TRBD1 or TRBD2 (6 bases each). Sequencing was carried out using blood. The sequence was collected from a man of 80 years or more in good health. Written as DNA, the CDR3 is TGTGCCAGCAGTTCCCCTAGCGAGGGGGACACAGATACGCAGTATTTT. This encodes CASSSPSEGDTDTQYF.